Reported below is one TCR beta chain. As yet, its antigen is unknown. This sample stems from a study of Ad26.COV2.S vaccination and SARS-CoV-2 variants. Regarding the study as a whole: Similar non-spike TCR breadth was seen in vaccine and placebo recipients.

Treatment denoted: roughly 18 received Ad26.COV2.S at low or high dose, single or two shots; about 5 received placebo; per-sample allocation not given. The samples were gathered on day 63 after the first injection of vaccine or placebo. Sequencing was performed with immunoSEQ multiplex PCR; in TCRdb, only in-frame clones are kept and a portion is missing. The sample includes under 400,000 clones, roughly 84% of them seen just once. This CDR3 has 13 amino acids. Germline V gene sequence: CDR1 SEHNR, CDR2 FQNEAQ (reference sequence). The V end lost 1 base, the J end lost 5 bases, and 6 bases lay between the germline ends.

The chain uses TRBV7-9 and TRBJ2-1; D is undetermined. Material: peripheral blood, obtained in a trial of Ad26.COV2.S vaccine versus placebo. The TCR originated in a person aged 18-65 years who received the Ad26.COV2.S COVID-19 vaccine or a placebo. The CDR3 DNA reads TGTGCCAGCAGCTTAGAGGAAAACAATGAGCAGTTCTTC. The encoded protein is CASSLEENNEQFF.